Listed below are T cell receptor beta chains from one sample, sequenced in a study of shared clonotypes between healthy human individuals. Sequencing used immunoSEQ multiplex PCR; TCRdb keeps in-frame clones, though not all of them. This table holds approximately 740,000 clones, around 92% found once. Input material: naive CD8+ T cells sorted from blood. The receptors derive from a man aged 25 to 45 in good health. CDR3s include the opening cysteine and the closing phenylalanine or tryptophan. The order of the fields is V gene, D gene, CDR3 length, J gene, clone size, CDR3 DNA, CDR3 protein. D genes are given only for firm matches. The listing skips clone size in some rows; elsewhere it reads once, few, many or a size class.

TRBV9	TRBD1	16	TRBJ1-1	-	TGTGCCAGCAGCGTAGCTTTCACGACAGGGAGCACTGAAGCTTTCTTT	CASSVAFTTGSTEAFF
TRBV10-3	-	14	TRBJ1-4	-	TGTGCCATCAGTGAGGCCAGGGATGGAGAAAAACTGTTTTTT	CAISEARDGEKLFF
TRBV10-3	-	14	TRBJ2-3	-	TGTGCCATCAGTGATCTAGCCGGCACAGATACGCAGTATTTT	CAISDLAGTDTQYF
TRBV6-1	-	13	TRBJ1-2	-	TGTGCCTCCCGCCGGTGGGGTCCTGATGGCTACACCTTC	CASRRWGPDGYTF
TRBV27	TRBD2	14	TRBJ2-1	-	TGTGCCAGCAGTTCGGCGGGAGCGTACAATGAGCAGTTCTTC	CASSSAGAYNEQFF
TRBV29-1	TRBD2	15	TRBJ2-1	-	TGCAGCGTTATAGCGGGAGTCGAGTCCTACAATGAGCAGTTCTTC	CSVIAGVESYNEQFF
TRBV7-9	-	13	TRBJ2-7	-	TGTGCCAGCAGCTTTTTTCACTCCTACGAGCAGTACTTC	CASSFFHSYEQYF
TRBV9	-	15	TRBJ1-1	-	TGTGCCAGCAGCGTAGAAGGGGCTTTGAGTTCTGAAGCTTTCTTT	CASSVEGALSSEAFF
TRBV7-2	-	12	TRBJ2-1	-	TGTGCCAGCAGCTTATATGTCGATGAGCAGTTCTTC	CASSLYVDEQFF
TRBV2	-	15	TRBJ1-3	-	TGTGCCAGCAAGGAGGACGCAAACGGTGGAAACACCATATATTTT	CASKEDANGGNTIYF
TRBV9	TRBD2	15	TRBJ2-1	-	TGTGCCAGCAGCGTTAGCGGGAGTGGCTACAATGAGCAGTTCTTC	CASSVSGSGYNEQFF
TRBV19	TRBD1	17	TRBJ2-1	-	TGTGCCAGTAGTATAGATAGTGGGACAGGGTCCTACAATGAGCAGTTCTTC	CASSIDSGTGSYNEQFF
TRBV29-1	-	16	TRBJ2-2	-	TGCAGCGTTGACGGGGTCGCAGGGCGGGAATCCGGGGAGCTGTTTTTT	CSVDGVAGRESGELFF
TRBV7-9	TRBD1	15	TRBJ2-5	-	TGTGCCAGCAGCTCTCCAGGGGGAAATCAAGAGACCCAGTACTTC	CASSSPGGNQETQYF
TRBV5-5	-	15	TRBJ2-7	-	TGTGCCAGCAGCTTTGGTCGACAGGATACCTACGAGCAGTACTTC	CASSFGRQDTYEQYF
TRBV7-9	-	13	TRBJ2-1	-	TGTGCCAGCAGCCCCAGAGACTACAATGAGCAGTTCTTC	CASSPRDYNEQFF
TRBV7-9	-	17	TRBJ2-5	-	TGTGCCAGCAGCCCCCGCGGGTTGGCTAGGCCCCAAGAGACCCAGTACTTC	CASSPRGLARPQETQYF
TRBV5-1	-	14	TRBJ2-3	-	TGCGCCAGCAGCTACCAGACTAACACAGATACGCAGTATTTT	CASSYQTNTDTQYF
TRBV27	-	14	TRBJ1-1	-	TGTGCCAGCAGCTCATTGACGAGGAACACTGAAGCTTTCTTT	CASSSLTRNTEAFF
TRBV27	-	16	TRBJ2-7	-	TGTGCCAGCAGCCCGTCCCTTAGTGGGAAGGCCTACGAGCAGTACTTC	CASSPSLSGKAYEQYF
TRBV13	TRBD1	13	TRBJ1-2	-	TGTGCCAGCAGCATGGGACAGAACTATGGCTACACCTTC	CASSMGQNYGYTF
TRBV15	-	14	TRBJ1-1	-	TGTGCCACCAGCGGAGACCGGGAGAACACTGAAGCTTTCTTT	CATSGDRENTEAFF
TRBV7-2	-	16	TRBJ2-3	-	TGTGCCAGCAGCTCCTGGACGGACACTAGCACAGATACGCAGTATTTT	CASSSWTDTSTDTQYF
TRBV10-2	-	16	TRBJ2-7	few	TGCGCCAGCAGTGAGGAGGGTCCGACTAGTTTCTACGAGCAGTACTTC	CASSEEGPTSFYEQYF
TRBV15	TRBD1	15	TRBJ1-5	-	TGTGCCACCAGCAGACGGACAGGGGTTAATCAGCCCCAGCATTTT	CATSRRTGVNQPQHF
TRBV2	-	14	TRBJ2-7	-	TGTGCCAGCATTAAGGGACTGGGGCACTACGAGCAGTACTTC	CASIKGLGHYEQYF
TRBV28	TRBD1	14	TRBJ2-3	-	TGTGCCAGCAGTTGGACAGGGGGCACAGATACGCAGTATTTT	CASSWTGGTDTQYF